A single sample is the source of the 13 T cell receptor beta chains below, sequenced in a study of T-cell memory formation after mild COVID-19. TCRdb redid the calling of the 5' RACE reads with MiXCR, one entry per CDR3 protein. The sample carries 150,000 to 200,000 distinct CDR3 sequences, roughly 31% recorded once. Sequencing was performed on PBMCs or a T cell subset sorted from them (not recorded which). These receptors were collected from an adult woman who had mild COVID-19 (a few samples of this study predate the infection). Cell type and time point are not known.

V gene TRBV18 combines with J gene TRBJ2-7, with TRBD1 matching 8 bases. CDR1 and CDR2 from the germline V gene are KGHSH and LQKENI. V shed 6 bases, J shed 0 bases, and the junction held 7 bases outside the gene matches. The CDR3 spans 15 residues. The DNA for the CDR3 is TGTGCCAGCTCGGTGGGACAGGCAAACTCCTACGAGCAGTACTTC. It translates to CASSVGQANSYEQYF. The complete variable domain, with remaining parts taken from reference TRBV18 and TRBJ2-7, reads NAGVMQNPRHLVRRRGQEARLRCSPMKGHSHVYWYRQLPEEGLKFMVYLQKENIIDESGMPKERFSAEFPKEGPSILRIQQVVRGDSAAYFCASSVGQANSYEQYFGPGTRLTVT.

This clonotype was recorded a few times. The chain employs TRBV7-3 and TRBJ2-1; 8 nucleotides agree with TRBD2. V dropped 2 bases and J dropped 4; count of bases not matched to a gene: 4. There are 15 residues in the CDR3. Germline loops: CDR1 SGHTA, CDR2 FQGTGA. The CDR3 sequence: CASSLDGRAYNEQFF. In nucleotides, the CDR3 is TGTGCCAGCAGCTTAGACGGGAGGGCATACAATGAGCAGTTCTTC.

The chain couples TRBV29-1 to TRBJ2-5; D uncertain. Germline CDR1 SQVTM, CDR2 ANQGSEA. V was clipped by 3 bases and J by 6 bases, with 14 bases between them. The CDR3 is 13 amino acids. The CDR3 reads CSVDATLMKTQYF. Here the CDR3 DNA reads TGCAGCGTTGACGCCACCCTGATGAAGACCCAGTACTTC.

The CDR3 loop is CASSQAGPRGIRNEQFF. CDR3 nucleotide sequence: TGCGCCAGCAGCCAAGCGGGCCCTCGAGGCATCCGCAATGAGCAGTTCTTC. The rearrangement joins TRBV4-3 to TRBJ2-1; D not resolved. CDR3 length equals 17 residues. V was clipped by 1 base and J by 6 bases, with 19 bases between them. Looked up from germline, CDR1 is LGHNA and CDR2 is YSLEER.

The V and J genes are TRBV24-1 and TRBJ2-1; 8 bases map to TRBD1. The CDR3 is 15 amino acids. V trimming: 3 bases; J trimming: 0 bases; junction bases outside the gene matches: 0. Germline assignment: CDR1 KGHDR and CDR2 SFDVKD. In nucleotides, the CDR3 is TGTGCCACCAGTGATACAGGGGGCTCCTACAATGAGCAGTTCTTC. It yields the protein CATSDTGGSYNEQFF.

This clonotype was observed a few times. The rearrangement links TRBV5-8 to TRBJ2-5; 7 bases match TRBD1. V shed 4 bases and J 1 base; nucleotides not matched to a gene: 7. This CDR3 contains 15 residues. Germline values: CDR1 SGHTS, CDR2 YDEGEE. The CDR3 is CASSGRRTGQETQYF. The CDR3 DNA is TGTGCCAGCAGCGGTAGGCGGACAGGCCAAGAGACCCAGTACTTC.

This clonotype appeared once. V is TRBV3-1 and J is TRBJ1-2; 9 nucleotides line up with TRBD1. Germline-derived CDR1 and CDR2 are LGHDT and YNNKEL (reference sequence). V lost 4 bases, J lost 6 bases, and 3 bases stayed unmatched. The CDR3 loop spans 13 amino acids. The CDR3 DNA reads as TGTGCCAGCAGCCTTCGGACAGGGGATGGCTACACCTTC. Its translation is CASSLRTGDGYTF.

This clonotype was counted a few times. This rearrangement joins TRBV19 to TRBJ2-3; tentative D call: TRBD1 (6 bases). CDR3 size: 16 residues. Germline CDR1 reads LNHDA; CDR2 reads SQIVND (reference sequence). The ends were cut back, 5 bases at V and 1 base at J, with 16 bases in the middle. CDR3 loop: CASSRQGQIRTDTQYF. CDR3 nucleotide sequence: TGTGCCAGTAGTCGGCAGGGACAAATTCGCACAGATACGCAGTATTTT. Full variable domain (remainder filled in from reference TRBV19 and TRBJ2-3): DGGITQSPKYLFRKEGQNVTLSCEQNLNHDAMYWYRQDPGQGLRLIYYSQIVNDFQKGDIAEGYSVSREKKESFPLTVTSAQKNPTAFYLCASSRQGQIRTDTQYFGPGTRLTVL.

The chain links TRBV12-3 or TRBV12-4 to TRBJ2-7; 8 bases align to TRBD2. Trimming removed 7 bases from V and 3 bases from J; junction bases left unmatched: 5. This CDR3 has 13 residues. CDR3 DNA sequence: TGTGCCAGCATCCCGAGCGGGAGCTACGAGCAGTACTTC. Its translation: CASIPSGSYEQYF.

This clonotype was counted only a few times. This sequence joins TRBV7-9 and TRBJ2-5; a possible D gene is TRBD1 (5 bases). The CDR3 contains 13 residues. CDR1 SEHNR and CDR2 FQNEAQ come from the germline V gene (reference sequence). The V and J ends lost 4 bases and 4 bases respectively, with 10 bases between them. The CDR3 loop reads CASSWGHTETQYF. The CDR3 nucleotides read TGTGCCAGCAGCTGGGGCCATACAGAGACCCAGTACTTC.

This clonotype was seen only a few times. The V and J genes are TRBV25-1 and TRBJ1-4; D is unclear. CDR1 MGHDK and CDR2 SYGVNS come from the germline V gene. Trimming left V 3 bases short and J 5 bases short, with 7 bases between. The CDR3 covers 13 residues. The CDR3 bases are TGTGCCAGCAGTGATGGAGGGAATGAAAAACTGTTTTTT. Translated: CASSDGGNEKLFF.

The rearrangement uses TRBV7-8 and TRBJ2-1; the match to TRBD2 covers 7 bases. J was trimmed by 2 bases and V by 5 bases; bases with no gene match: 9. Germline-derived CDR1 and CDR2 are SGHVS and FQNEAQ. The CDR3 has 16 residues. CDR3 DNA: TGTGCCAGCAGCCCCAGCGGGGAGTATCCCTACAATGAGCAGTTCTTC. This encodes CASSPSGEYPYNEQFF.

This clonotype occurred once. This sequence joins TRBV29-1 and TRBJ1-1; a weak D match, TRBD1 (5 bases). CDR1 SQVTM and CDR2 ANQGSEA come from the germline V gene. The CDR3 contains 13 residues. V gave up 4 bases and J gave up 2 bases, with 11 bases separating them. The CDR3 coding sequence is TGCAGCGTTGCGGGACGGAGCAACACTGAAGCTTTCTTT. Amino acid sequence: CSVAGRSNTEAFF. The whole variable domain, remainder taken from reference TRBV29-1 and TRBJ1-1, is SAVISQKPSRDICQRGTSLTIQCQVDSQVTMMFWYRQQPGQSLTLIATANQGSEATYESGFVIDKFPISRPNLTFSTLTVSNMSPEDSSIYLCSVAGRSNTEAFFGQGTRLTVV.